The entry below describes one T cell receptor (beta chain). What it binds is not known. This entry belongs to a study of T cell repertoires in cytomegalovirus infection. Study information: Use of recently identified HLA-C-restricted and well-studied HLA-B-restricted CMV epitopes was part of the study. From public TCR beta signatures came an indication of both CMV infection and matching HLA type. Study-level findings and limits: Dominant in the ex vivo response were TCR beta clonotypes restricted by HLA-C and specific for CMV. Pooled public TCR beta family frequency picked out CMV carriers with the relevant HLA.

One entry per CDR3 protein, called by TCRdb with MiXCR from the reads. The table has 680,000 or so distinct CDR3 sequences, roughly 30% seen once. Specimen: cultured PBMCs, collected from culture after CMV antigen stimulation. The TCR originated in a human donor in good health (CMV status not recorded). Some clones in this sample may be carry-over from other donors' samples.

The CDR3 protein is CASSGSGRNDEQFF. CDR3 nucleotide sequence: TGTGCCAGCAGCGGTAGCGGGAGGAATGATGAGCAGTTCTTC. The chain has TRBV5-6 and TRBJ2-1; TRBD2 matches at 10 bases. V shed 4 bases, J shed 8 bases, and the junction held 6 bases outside the gene matches. CDR1 and CDR2 (germline): SGHDT, YYEEEE. There are 14 residues in the CDR3.